Sequencing of this TCR beta chain was carried out in a study of tumor-infiltrating lymphocytes in primary liver carcinoma. The wider study: Staging of the tumors gave T1-T3 N0M0, with widths of roughly 4.2 to 11 cm.

Making TCR beta cDNA involved 400 to 600 ng total RNA and a constant-region primer. Libraries covering TCR beta were generated through three nested multiplex PCR rounds (using a slightly modified ARM-PCR). Running around 9 cycles apiece, the first two PCR rounds relied on TRBV1-TRBV30 forward primers together with a C-beta reverse primer. TCRdb re-called the multiplex PCR reads through MiXCR, storing one row per CDR3 protein. Found here are about 190,000 distinct CDR3 sequences, over 80% of them singletons; the top ten hold roughly 20%. Points on this clonotype: An end of the junction does not agree with germline; a read error may underlie this.

From germline, CDR1 is SQVTM and CDR2 ANQGSEA. The CDR3 is made up of 15 amino acids. From unsorted bulk tissue weighing about 20-32 mg, DNA and RNA were co-extracted. V usage is TRBV29-1 and J usage is TRBJ1-1; D is perhaps TRBD1 (5 bases). The clonotype comes from a man aged 35 to 55 with primary liver carcinoma and hepatitis B virus infection. Sequencing input: tumor tissue from primary liver carcinoma. Here the CDR3 reads CSASAGWGMVTVAFF. The CDR3, as DNA: TGCAGCGCTTCTGCAGGGTGGGGAATGGTAACTGTAGCTTTCTTT.